The clone carrying this T cell receptor beta chain was observed a few times. Its antigen is not identified. Germline assignment: CDR1 MNHEY and CDR2 SVGEGT. This CDR3 is 15 amino acids long. V gave up 2 bases and J gave up 2 bases, with 10 bases separating them. This sample was included in a study of T cell responses to AZD1222 COVID-19 vaccine. Study results and limitations: Spike regions recognized by vaccine-associated CD4 TCRs spanned the protein, led by 160-218 and 743-854.

Profiling relied on immunoSEQ multiplex PCR, and the TCRdb table lists in-frame clones only, not all of them. The sample lists 160,000 or so clones, just over 90% occurring once. The chain combines TRBV6-2 or TRBV6-3 with TRBJ1-5, with D uncertain. This receptor was identified in an adult in good health. The sample here was peripheral blood, taken on day 0 of AZD1222 vaccination. DNA of the CDR3: TGTGCCAGCAGTTACCTTCGTATGGGCAATCAGCCCCAGCATTTT. Encoded protein: CASSYLRMGNQPQHF.